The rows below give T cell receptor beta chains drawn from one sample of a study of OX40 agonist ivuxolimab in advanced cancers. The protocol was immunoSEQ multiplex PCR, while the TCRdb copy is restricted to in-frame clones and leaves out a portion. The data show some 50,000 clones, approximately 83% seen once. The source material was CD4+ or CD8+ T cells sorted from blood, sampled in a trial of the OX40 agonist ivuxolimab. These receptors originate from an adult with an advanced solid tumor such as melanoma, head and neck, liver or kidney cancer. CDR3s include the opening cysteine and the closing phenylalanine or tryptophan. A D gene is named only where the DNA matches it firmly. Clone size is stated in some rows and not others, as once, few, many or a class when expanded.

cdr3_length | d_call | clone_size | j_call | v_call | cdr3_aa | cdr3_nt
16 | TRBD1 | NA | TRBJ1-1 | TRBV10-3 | CAISERTGGTNTEAFF | TGTGCCATCAGTGAAAGGACAGGGGGCACGAACACTGAAGCTTTCTTT
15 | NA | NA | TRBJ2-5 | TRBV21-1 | CASSKWDSGYETQYF | TGTGCCAGCAGCAAGTGGGACAGTGGATATGAGACCCAGTACTTC
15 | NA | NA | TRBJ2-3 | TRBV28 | CASSLIQHGTDTQYF | TGTGCCAGCAGTTTAATTCAGCACGGCACAGATACGCAGTATTTT
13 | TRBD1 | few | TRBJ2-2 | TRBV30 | CAWSRGRTGELFF | TGTGCCTGGAGCAGGGGGCGCACCGGGGAGCTGTTTTTT
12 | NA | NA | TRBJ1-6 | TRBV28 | CASGSYNSPLHF | TGTGCCAGCGGTTCCTATAATTCACCCCTCCACTTT
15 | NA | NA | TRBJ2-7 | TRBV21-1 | CASSKVRLACYEQYF | TGTGCCAGCAGCAAAGTTAGACTAGCGTGCTACGAGCAGTACTTC
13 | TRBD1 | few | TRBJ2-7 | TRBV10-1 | CASSTGTAYEQYF | TGCGCCAGCAGTACCGGGACAGCCTACGAGCAGTACTTC
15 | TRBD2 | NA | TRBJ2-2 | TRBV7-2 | CASSLGGRGTGELFF | TGTGCCAGCAGCTTAGGCGGGAGAGGTACCGGGGAGCTGTTTTTT
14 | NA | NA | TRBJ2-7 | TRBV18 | CASSPGTVSYEQYF | TGTGCCAGCTCACCTGGAACAGTCTCCTACGAGCAGTACTTC
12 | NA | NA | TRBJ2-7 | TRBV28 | CASMMSSYEQYF | TGTGCCAGCATGATGAGCTCCTACGAGCAGTACTTC
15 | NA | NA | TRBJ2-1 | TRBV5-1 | CASSSGSYSYNEQFF | TGCGCCAGCAGCTCCGGGAGTTACTCCTACAATGAGCAGTTCTTC
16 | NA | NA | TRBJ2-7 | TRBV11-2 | CASSPHSGTGPYEQYF | TGTGCCAGCAGCCCACACTCCGGGACTGGACCCTACGAGCAGTACTTC
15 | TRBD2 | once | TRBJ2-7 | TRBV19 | CASSVGTSGTYEQYF | TGTGCCAGTAGTGTAGGGACTAGCGGGACCTACGAGCAGTACTTC
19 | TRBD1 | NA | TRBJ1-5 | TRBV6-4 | CASSERTGTEPYSNQPQHF | TGTGCCAGCAGTGAACGGACGGGGACAGAACCGTATAGCAATCAGCCCCAGCATTTT
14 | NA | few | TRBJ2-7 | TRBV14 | CASSQAQGVYEQYF | TGTGCCAGCAGCCAGGCACAGGGAGTATACGAGCAGTACTTC
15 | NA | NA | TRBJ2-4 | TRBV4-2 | CASSGQGLGENIQYF | TGTGCCAGCAGCGGGCAGGGGTTGGGGGAAAACATTCAGTACTTC
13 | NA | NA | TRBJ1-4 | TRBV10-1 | CARRWGVDEKLFF | TGCGCCAGGAGGTGGGGCGTTGATGAAAAACTGTTTTTT
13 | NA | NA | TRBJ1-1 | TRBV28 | CASSLRDLEEAFF | TGTGCCAGCAGTTTAAGGGACCTAGAAGAAGCTTTCTTT
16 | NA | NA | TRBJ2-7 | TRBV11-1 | CASSLGSYRDPYEQYF | TGTGCCAGCAGCTTAGGTAGCTACAGGGATCCCTACGAGCAGTACTTC
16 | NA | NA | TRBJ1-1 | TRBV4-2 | CASSPPGRGMNTEAFF | TGTGCCAGCAGCCCGCCGGGCCGAGGGATGAACACTGAAGCTTTCTTT
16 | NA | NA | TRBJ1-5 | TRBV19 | CASSIERRGVNQPQHF | TGTGCCAGTAGTATTGAGCGTCGGGGGGTCAATCAGCCCCAGCATTTT
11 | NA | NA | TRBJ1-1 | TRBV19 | CASQGFVEAFF | TGTGCCAGCCAGGGTTTTGTTGAAGCTTTCTTT
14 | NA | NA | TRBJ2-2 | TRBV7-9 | CASSLRRNTGELFF | TGTGCCAGCAGCTTACGCCGCAACACCGGGGAGCTGTTTTTT
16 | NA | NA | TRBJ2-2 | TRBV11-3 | CASSLRRRGNTGELFF | TGTGCCAGCAGCTTAAGGCGCAGGGGAAACACCGGGGAGCTGTTTTTT
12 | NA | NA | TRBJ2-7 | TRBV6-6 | CASSSTYYEQYF | TGTGCCAGCAGTTCCACGTACTACGAGCAGTACTTC
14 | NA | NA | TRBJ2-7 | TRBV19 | CASSPGRGSYEQYF | TGTGCCAGTAGTCCAGGCAGGGGTTCCTACGAGCAGTACTTC
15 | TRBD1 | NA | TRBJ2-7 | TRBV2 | CASRQGAHSPYEQYF | TGTGCCAGCAGACAGGGGGCACATTCACCCTACGAGCAGTACTTC
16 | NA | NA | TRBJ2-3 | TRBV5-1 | CASSLASDSSTDTQYF | TGCGCCAGCAGCTTGGCCTCAGACTCTAGCACAGATACGCAGTATTTT
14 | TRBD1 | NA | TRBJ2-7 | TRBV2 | CASRTGTGSYEQYF | TGTGCCAGCAGGACCGGGACAGGCTCCTACGAGCAGTACTTC
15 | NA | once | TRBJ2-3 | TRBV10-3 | CAISGASPSTDTQYF | TGTGCCATCAGTGGGGCTAGCCCGAGCACAGATACGCAGTATTTT
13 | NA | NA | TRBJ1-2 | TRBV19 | CASSSGAFYGYTF | TGTGCCAGTAGCAGCGGGGCTTTCTATGGCTACACCTTC
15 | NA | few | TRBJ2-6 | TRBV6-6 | CASSYARGGANVLTF | TGTGCCAGCAGTTACGCTCGGGGTGGGGCCAACGTCCTGACTTTC
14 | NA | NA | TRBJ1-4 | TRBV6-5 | CASSSGATNEKLFF | TGTGCCAGCAGTTCCGGGGCAACTAATGAAAAACTGTTTTTT
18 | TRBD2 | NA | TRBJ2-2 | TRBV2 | CASEPIFNGREGHGELFF | TGTGCCAGCGAACCCATTTTTAACGGGCGGGAGGGCCACGGGGAGCTGTTTTTT
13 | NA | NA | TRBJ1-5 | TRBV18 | CASSPRGDQPQHF | TGTGCCAGCTCACCGAGGGGTGATCAGCCCCAGCATTTT
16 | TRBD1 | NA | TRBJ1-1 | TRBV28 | CASSSPGQRLNTEAFF | TGTGCCAGCAGTTCCCCGGGACAGCGGTTGAACACTGAAGCTTTCTTT
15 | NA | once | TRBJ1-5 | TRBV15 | CATSRGGGSNQPQHF | TGTGCCACCAGCAGAGGGGGGGGTAGCAATCAGCCCCAGCATTTT
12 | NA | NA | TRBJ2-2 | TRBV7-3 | CASSFQTGELFF | TGTGCCAGCAGCTTCCAGACCGGGGAGCTGTTTTTT
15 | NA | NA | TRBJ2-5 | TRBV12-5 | CASGLGAPGQETQYF | TGTGCTAGTGGTTTGGGAGCTCCAGGGCAAGAGACCCAGTACTTC